These T cell receptor beta chains were read from a single sample in a study of T cell repertoires in cytomegalovirus infection. These receptors' antigens are unknown. Using its own MiXCR run on the reads, TCRdb lists one record per CDR3 protein. Among 40,000 to 50,000 distinct CDR3 sequences listed, approximately 22% were seen once. The source material was PBMCs, sequenced either directly or after in vitro stimulation (not recorded which). The receptors come from a human donor in good health (CMV status not recorded). Some clones in this sample may be carry-over from other donors' samples. The CDR3 runs from the conserved cysteine through the conserved F or W. The D gene is left open where the match is weak. Rows give clone size only sometimes, using once, few, many, or a class for an expanded clone.

>TRBJ2-1|TRBV11-2|many|TRBD2
TGTGCCAGCAGATCGGTTAGCGGGGGGTCCCACAATGAGCAGTTCTTC
CASRSVSGGSHNEQFF
>TRBJ2-7|TRBV11-2|few|NA
TGTGCCAGCAGCTTAGTATGGCAGAGCTCCTACGAGCAGTACTTC
CASSLVWQSSYEQYF
>TRBJ2-5|TRBV28|many|NA
TGTGCCAGCAGCCGGCGGGTGCGTGCGGAGACCCAGTACTTC
CASSRRVRAETQYF
>TRBJ1-2|TRBV5-1|many|NA
TGCGCCAGCAGCTTGGGAGGGTTTTATGGCTACACCTTC
CASSLGGFYGYTF
>TRBJ2-3|TRBV20-1|NA|TRBD1
TGCAGTGCAAAACGACAGGGTGGTGCCCCTACGCAGTATTTT
CSAKRQGGAPTQYF
>TRBJ2-3|TRBV11-2|NA|TRBD1
TGTGCCAGCAGCCAAACAGGGGACACGCAGTATTTT
CASSQTGDTQYF
>TRBJ2-5|TRBV9|NA|NA
TGTGCCAGCAGCGTAGTTTCGGGTGGAAGAGAGACCCAGTACTTC
CASSVVSGGRETQYF
>TRBJ2-1|TRBV20-1|NA|TRBD2
TGCAGTGCTAGAGATCTCGGGAATACTAGCGTGATGGGTAATGAGCAGTTCTTC
CSARDLGNTSVMGNEQFF
>TRBJ2-2|TRBV6-5|few|NA
TGTGCCAGCAGTTACTCGTCCCTAAACGGGGAGCTGTTTTTT
CASSYSSLNGELFF
>TRBJ1-5|TRBV7-8|many|NA
TGTGCCAGCAGCTTAGCCCTAAATCAGCCCCAGCATTTT
CASSLALNQPQHF
>TRBJ2-5|TRBV5-6|NA|NA
TGTGCCAGCAGCTTGGACACCTGGGAGACCCAGTACTTC
CASSLDTWETQYF
>TRBJ1-3|TRBV6-1|few|NA
TGTGCCAGCAGCCGATGGGGGGCAACCTCTGGAAACACCATATATTTT
CASSRWGATSGNTIYF
>TRBJ2-1|TRBV7-8|many|TRBD2
TGTGCCAGCAGCCCGGGACTAGAGAGGTTGGATGAGCAGTTCTTC
CASSPGLERLDEQFF
>TRBJ2-7|TRBV5-6|NA|TRBD2
TGTGCCAGCAGCGCGGGAGCGGCCTACGAGCAGTACTTC
CASSAGAAYEQYF
>TRBJ1-1|TRBV2|NA|NA
TGTGCCAGCAGTGAAGAGAGCCAAAGGTCTTTCTTT
CASSEESQRSFF
>TRBJ2-7|TRBV6-1|many|NA
TGTGCCAGCAGTGATCGGACTCACCCCCCGCACGAGCAGTACTTC
CASSDRTHPPHEQYF
>TRBJ2-2|TRBV5-4|NA|TRBD1
TGTGCCAGCAGCACGCCGGGACAGAAGAACACCGGGGAGCTGTTTTTT
CASSTPGQKNTGELFF
>TRBJ2-7|TRBV6-2/TRBV6-3|once|TRBD2
TGTGCCAGCAGTCCCTCCGGGACTAAAATCTACGAGCAGTACTTC
CASSPSGTKIYEQYF
>TRBJ2-5|TRBV7-9|NA|TRBD1
TGTGCCAGCAGCTTCGGGACAGGGCAAGAGACCCAGTACTTC
CASSFGTGQETQYF
>TRBJ2-1|TRBV5-4|NA|NA
TGTGCCAGCAGCTTGGACAGGAACAATGAGCAGTTCTTC
CASSLDRNNEQFF
>TRBJ2-1|TRBV3-1|NA|TRBD2
TGTGCCAGCAGCCTTAGCGGGAGACCCCCCAATGAGCAGTTCTTC
CASSLSGRPPNEQFF
>TRBJ1-2|TRBV15|many|TRBD1
TGTGCCACCAGCAGAGATCGGGACAGCTATGGCTACACCTTC
CATSRDRDSYGYTF
>TRBJ2-3|TRBV29-1|few|TRBD2
TGCAGCGTTGAAGATGGGGGGGTAGTAGCGGGAGTAGATGATACGCAGTATTTT
CSVEDGGVVAGVDDTQYF
>TRBJ1-1|TRBV7-2|many|NA
TGTGCCAGCAGCTGGCAGCAGAACACTGAAGCTTTCTTT
CASSWQQNTEAFF
>TRBJ2-1|TRBV5-4|NA|NA
TGTGCCAGCAGCTTGGCAGGGGGGGGCCGGAATGAGCAGTTCTTC
CASSLAGGGRNEQFF
>TRBJ2-3|TRBV12-3/TRBV12-4|many|NA
TGTGCCAGCAGTCTGTCGGGCACAGATACGCAGTATTTT
CASSLSGTDTQYF
>TRBJ2-3|TRBV5-4|once|NA
TGTGCCAGCAGCCCTGGGCAGAACACAGATACGCAGTATTTT
CASSPGQNTDTQYF
>TRBJ1-1|TRBV28|large|NA
TGTGCCAGCAGCTTATTGGGGAGGAACACTGAAGCTTTCTTT
CASSLLGRNTEAFF
>TRBJ2-5|TRBV28|NA|TRBD2
TGTGCCAGCAGTTTCGAGACTAGCGGGGGGGTAGAGACCCAGTACTTC
CASSFETSGGVETQYF